This T cell receptor (beta chain) was recorded in a study of blood T cell repertoires in COVID-19. Study background: Nucleic acid was either cDNA or gDNA, and it came from T cells, B-cell-depleted T cells, or PBMCs.

With 2 bases clipped from V and 4 bases from J, the junction kept 7 bases outside the gene matches. CDR1 is LGHDT, CDR2 YNNKEL, per germline (reference sequence). This CDR3 is 16 amino acids long. How the authors handled the data: By means of reference gene primer amplification, nucleated cell counts were estimated. The protocol was immunoSEQ multiplex PCR, while the TCRdb copy is restricted to in-frame clones and leaves out a portion. Clone size and the V and J calls come from that table; the DNA yielded D and trimming. The sample shows roughly 130,000 clones, 88% of them seen only once. This clone was seen a handful of times. Seattle patients were enrolled while actively infected and followed longitudinally.

The chain uses TRBV3-1 (or the pseudogene TRBV3-2) and TRBJ2-2; TRBD1 matches at 7 bases. This clonotype was obtained from a human donor with COVID-19, enrolled during active disease. The donor label of this sample is uncertain. The sequenced sample consisted of peripheral blood. The CDR3 DNA reads as TGTGCCAGCAGCCAAACCCGGACAGGAAGCACCGGGGAGCTGTTTTTT. It is translated as CASSQTRTGSTGELFF.